These 22 T cell receptor beta chains share one sample of origin, sequenced in a study of shared clonotypes between healthy human individuals. Data came from immunoSEQ multiplex PCR; TCRdb stores just in-frame clones and leaves some out. The table includes roughly 1 million clones, roughly 80% detected once. Sequencing was carried out using memory CD4+ T cells sorted from blood. Subset denoted: CD45RA-negative fraction. Every receptor here comes from a man between 18 and 29 years old in good health.

The gene calls are TRBV10-2 and TRBJ2-7, with 7 bases matching TRBD2. The CDR3 has 12 amino acids. The trim removed 7 bases at V and 6 bases at J, leaving 6 bases unmatched. Germline CDR1 and CDR2: WSHSY and SAAADI. Here the CDR3 DNA reads TGCGCCAGCAAGGACCCGGGGGGCGAGCAGTACTTC. Translating it yields CASKDPGGEQYF.

There are a few counts of this clone. This sequence joins TRBV28 and TRBJ1-2; D ambiguous. The CDR3 totals 14 residues. The V end lost 3 bases, the J end lost 6 bases, and 14 bases lay between the germline ends. Germline CDR1 reads MDHEN; CDR2 reads SYDVKM. In DNA, the CDR3 is TGTGCCAGCAGTTTCGACGCACGGAGGGATGGCTACACCTTC. Encoded protein: CASSFDARRDGYTF.

Comments on this clone: The sample holds other DNA sequences that translate to the same CDR3. The chain links TRBV18 to TRBJ1-1; D is ambiguous. With 2 bases removed from V and 1 base from J, the gap between germline ends came to 5 bases. This CDR3 comprises 13 residues. CDR1 KGHSH and CDR2 LQKENI come from the germline V gene. CDR3 nucleotide sequence: TGTGCCAGCTCACCAAACAGGAACACTGAAGCTTTCTTT. It encodes CASSPNRNTEAFF.

The CDR3 DNA sequence: TGTGCCAGCCTTCAGGGGACTTCTCAGCCCCAGCATTTT. Residues: CASLQGTSQPQHF. The genes are TRBV6-6 and TRBJ1-5; D is perhaps TRBD1 (6 bases). V lost 8 bases and J 6 bases, leaving 14 bases between the germline ends. Germline assignment: CDR1 MNHNY and CDR2 SVGAGI (reference sequence). The CDR3 covers 13 residues.

This clone was counted a few times. The chain recombines TRBV6-1 with TRBJ2-7; D gene ambiguous. The CDR3 loop spans 13 amino acids. V dropped 8 bases and J dropped 4 bases, with 15 bases sitting between them. Germline V lookup: CDR1 MNHNS, CDR2 SASEGT. The CDR3 region has the DNA TGTGCCAGCTACGAGTACGCTAGTTACGAGCAGTACTTC. It encodes CASYEYASYEQYF.

The chain is built from TRBV14 and TRBJ2-3, with 8 bases identical to TRBD1. Losses at the gene ends were 4 bases for V and 1 base for J; bases not matched to a gene: 13. The CDR3 runs 18 residues. Germline assignment: CDR1 SGHDN and CDR2 FVKESK. CDR3 residues: CASSRSTQGASGTDTQYF. The CDR3 DNA reads as TGTGCCAGCAGCCGCTCTACCCAGGGGGCCAGTGGCACAGATACGCAGTATTTT.

The V gene is TRBV6-6, the J gene TRBJ1-2; no definite D call. V was clipped by 2 bases and J by 0 bases, with 7 bases between them. This CDR3 has 14 residues. Looked up from germline, CDR1 is MNHNY and CDR2 is SVGAGI (reference sequence). As DNA, the CDR3 is TGTGCCAGCAGTTACCGAGGCACTAACTATGGCTACACCTTC. It specifies CASSYRGTNYGYTF.

The rearrangement uses TRBV19 and TRBJ2-7, with D tentatively TRBD1 (5 bases). Germline values: CDR1 LNHDA, CDR2 SQIVND (reference sequence). This CDR3 is 14 amino acids long. The germline V and J ends were trimmed by 3 bases and 3 bases, with 12 bases remaining between them. CDR3 nucleotides: TGTGCCAGTAGTATGTGGGGCTTGAGCTACGAGCAGTACTTC. This translates into CASSMWGLSYEQYF.

The chain links TRBV19 to TRBJ2-5, with 9 nucleotides matching TRBD2. Germline values: CDR1 LNHDA, CDR2 SQIVND (reference sequence). The CDR3 consists of 14 residues. V lost 1 base and J lost 3; bases outside the gene matches: 0. In DNA form, the CDR3 reads TGTGCCAGTAGTATAGGACTAGCGGAAGAGACCCAGTACTTC. The encoded protein is CASSIGLAEETQYF.

This chain connects TRBV19 to TRBJ2-1; unclear D gene. CDR3 length: 15 amino acids. V was cut by 1 base and J by 3 bases, with 10 bases left in between. Per germline, CDR1 LNHDA and CDR2 SQIVND (reference sequence). The CDR3 protein is CASSIAAQYYNEQFF. The CDR3 DNA is TGTGCCAGTAGTATAGCTGCCCAATACTACAATGAGCAGTTCTTC.

This clone occurred once. The chain employs TRBV4-1 and TRBJ2-2; TRBD1 matches 8 bases. This CDR3 contains 15 residues. V shed 3 bases and J 5 bases; nucleotides not matched to a gene: 5. The V gene's germline CDR1 is MGHRA and CDR2 YSYEKL. CDR3 amino acids: CASSHPDRGTGELFF. CDR3 sequence (DNA): TGCGCCAGCAGCCACCCCGACAGGGGTACCGGGGAGCTGTTTTTT.

About this clone itself: Additional DNA sequences in this sample encode the identical CDR3. This CDR3 reads CASSEGSGNTIYF. The CDR3 nucleotides are TGTGCCAGTAGTGAAGGATCTGGAAACACCATATATTTT. The rearrangement joins TRBV19 to TRBJ1-3; D gene unclear. The CDR3 totals 13 residues. The V end lost 5 bases, the J end lost 1 base, and 6 bases lay between the germline ends. The V gene's germline CDR1 is LNHDA and CDR2 SQIVND (reference sequence).

This sequence joins TRBV4-2 and TRBJ2-7; 8 bases are shared with TRBD2. The CDR3 is 18 residues long. The ends lost 4 bases at V and 2 bases at J; junction bases unmatched: 16. Germline assignment: CDR1 LGHNA and CDR2 YNFKEQ. CDR3 DNA: TGTGCCAGCAGCCTGGGGGAGGCGGGGGGATCGGGTGCCTACGAGCAGTACTTC. It yields the protein CASSLGEAGGSGAYEQYF.

This clone was seen more than once but under ten times. The V and J genes are TRBV30 and TRBJ1-3; D gene unclear. This CDR3 comprises 15 residues. Germline V gene data show CDR1 as GTSNPN and CDR2 as SVGIG (reference sequence). The V gene lost 0 bases and the J gene lost 0 bases, with 9 bases spanning the gap. CDR3 DNA sequence: TGTGCCTGGAGTGTGGGCAGCCTCTCTGGAAACACCATATATTTT. It yields the protein CAWSVGSLSGNTIYF.

The V gene is TRBV4-1, the J gene TRBJ2-7, with a tentative D call TRBD2 (5 bases). Trimming shortened V by 0 bases and J by 0 bases, and 9 bases separated the two germline ends. The CDR3 loop spans 15 amino acids. Germline assignment: CDR1 MGHRA and CDR2 YSYEKL. CDR3: CASSQDISDSYEQYF. DNA of the CDR3: TGCGCCAGCAGCCAAGATATTAGCGACTCCTACGAGCAGTACTTC.

This clone was counted a single time. The J gene is TRBJ2-7, the V gene TRBV10-3, with 9 bases lining up with TRBD1. This CDR3 is built from 12 residues. CDR1 and CDR2 (germline): ENHRY, SYGVKD. The V segment lost 10 bases and the J segment 6 bases; nucleotides outside the gene matches: 7. CDR3 DNA sequence: TGTGCCACGGGACAGGGAGTGTCCGAGCAGTACTTC. Its protein product is CATGQGVSEQYF.

J is TRBJ1-2 and V is TRBV15; D is ambiguous. V lost 0 bases and J lost 4, with 9 bases in between. In germline, CDR1 is LNHNV, CDR2 YYDKDF (reference sequence). The length of the CDR3 is 14 residues. The CDR3: CATSREGASYGYTF. For the CDR3, the DNA is TGTGCCACCAGCAGAGAAGGTGCCTCCTATGGCTACACCTTC.

The J gene is TRBJ1-5, the V gene TRBV6-5; 10 bases align to TRBD1. The V and J ends lost 6 bases and 4 bases, in that order; junction bases with no gene match: 3. This CDR3 has 14 amino acids. Germline CDR1 MNHEY, CDR2 SVGAGI. The CDR3 bases are TGTGCCAGCAGGGGACAGGGGAAAAATCAGCCCCAGCATTTT. Translated: CASRGQGKNQPQHF.

This clone was seen a handful of times. V and J are TRBV9 and TRBJ1-4, with D unresolved. CDR1 and CDR2 from the germline V gene are SGDLS and YYNGEE. This CDR3 has 13 amino acids. Trimming removed 0 bases at V and 3 bases at J, with 3 bases between. The CDR3, as DNA: TGTGCCAGCAGCGTAGGGTCTAATGAAAAACTGTTTTTT. Residues: CASSVGSNEKLFF.

This clone appeared a single time. V and J are TRBV11-2 and TRBJ1-3; D gene ambiguous. The V gene's germline CDR1 is SGHAT and CDR2 FQNNGV. There are 15 residues in the CDR3. The V end lost 5 bases, the J end lost 2 bases, and 13 bases lay between the germline ends. The CDR3, as DNA: TGTGCCAGCAGCCCCGTAAGGACGCCTGGAAACACCATATATTTT. Its translation: CASSPVRTPGNTIYF.

This clone was observed many times. The V and J genes are TRBV11-2 and TRBJ2-1; 12 bases match TRBD2. CDR3 length equals 19 residues. CDR1 SGHAT and CDR2 FQNNGV come from the germline V gene. The trim removed 0 bases at V and 9 bases at J, leaving 15 bases unmatched. CDR3 bases: TGTGCCAGCAGCTTAGATCCCCCGATTCTAGCGGGGGGGACGAGTGAGCAGTTCTTC. Amino acid sequence: CASSLDPPILAGGTSEQFF.

V is TRBV2 and J is TRBJ2-7; TRBD1 matches at 8 bases. The CDR3 spans 16 residues. V dropped 0 bases and J dropped 3; count of bases not matched to a gene: 7. In germline, CDR1 is SNHLY, CDR2 FYNNEI. CDR3 loop: CASSEALLDRVYEQYF. CDR3 nucleotides: TGTGCCAGCAGTGAAGCGCTTCTGGACAGGGTCTACGAGCAGTACTTC.